Listed below are T cell receptor beta chains from one sample, sequenced in a study of blood T cells in healthy people across ages. TCRdb reprocessed the 5' RACE reads via MiXCR and lists one record per CDR3 protein. The sample has 1.4 million or so distinct CDR3 sequences, approximately 39% seen once. Sequenced material: blood. These receptors were obtained from a woman aged 18-29 years in good health. Both conserved end residues are part of each CDR3. Each record gives: clone size, D gene, V gene, J gene, CDR3 protein, CDR3 DNA. The D gene is left open where the match is weak. A row's size may be missing; if present it is once, few, many or a size class.

size: .
D: .
V: TRBV4-3
J: TRBJ1-1
CDR3: CASSQVGRVPEAFF
DNA: TGCGCCAGCAGCCAAGTTGGGAGGGTACCTGAAGCTTTCTTT

size: .
D: .
V: TRBV30
J: TRBJ2-1
CDR3: CAWRGGSDEGDNNEQFF
DNA: TGTGCCTGGAGGGGTGGGTCCGATGAGGGAGATAACAATGAGCAGTTCTTC

size: few
D: .
V: TRBV7-2
J: TRBJ1-4
CDR3: CASSLAFQGATNEKLFF
DNA: TGTGCCAGCAGCTTAGCCTTTCAGGGTGCAACTAATGAAAAACTGTTTTTT

size: .
D: .
V: TRBV7-9
J: TRBJ2-3
CDR3: CASSLGAISTDTQYF
DNA: TGTGCCAGCAGCTTAGGGGCAATATCCACAGATACGCAGTATTTT

size: .
D: .
V: TRBV30
J: TRBJ2-6
CDR3: CAWSVRGANVLTF
DNA: TGTGCCTGGAGTGTACGCGGGGCCAACGTCCTGACTTTC

size: .
D: .
V: TRBV28
J: TRBJ2-4
CDR3: CASKRASSYNEQYF
DNA: TGTGCCAGCAAGCGCGCGAGCTCCTACAATGAGCAGTACTTC

size: .
D: TRBD2
V: TRBV29-1
J: TRBJ2-1
CDR3: CSVHPGLAGGDEQFF
DNA: TGCAGCGTTCACCCGGGACTAGCGGGGGGCGATGAGCAGTTCTTC

size: .
D: .
V: TRBV15
J: TRBJ2-7
CDR3: CATSSFAEGTYEQYF
DNA: TGTGCCACCAGCAGCTTTGCTGAGGGGACCTACGAGCAGTACTTC

size: many
D: TRBD2
V: TRBV4-2
J: TRBJ2-1
CDR3: CASSQEAGGTYNEQFF
DNA: TGTGCCAGCAGCCAGGAAGCGGGAGGCACTTACAATGAGCAGTTCTTC

size: .
D: .
V: TRBV20-1
J: TRBJ2-7
CDR3: CSASMGDDTYEQYF
DNA: TGCAGTGCTAGCATGGGGGACGATACCTACGAGCAGTACTTC

size: .
D: TRBD1
V: TRBV4-3
J: TRBJ1-6
CDR3: CASSQDRGSNSPLHF
DNA: TGCGCCAGCAGCCAGGACAGGGGTAGTAATTCACCCCTCCACTTT

size: .
D: TRBD1
V: TRBV3-1
J: TRBJ2-5
CDR3: CASADRAVQETQYF
DNA: TGTGCCAGTGCGGACAGGGCGGTCCAAGAGACCCAGTACTTC

size: .
D: .
V: TRBV7-9
J: TRBJ1-2
CDR3: CASSFVARYGYTF
DNA: TGTGCCAGCAGCTTTGTGGCCCGCTATGGCTACACCTTC